This is a list of T cell receptor beta chains from one sample in a study of T-cell reconstitution after alpha-beta-depleted transplantation in children. In TCRdb, the PCR reads were re-called with MiXCR into one record per CDR3 protein. This table has around 800,000 distinct CDR3 sequences, about 16% appearing once. Specimen: PBMCs, mostly from graft donor cells, collected 360 days after TCRalphabeta/CD19-depleted stem cell transplant. These receptors were taken from a male patient younger than 18 who had a stem cell transplant for acute lymphoblastic leukemia, so the T cells may come from the graft donor. CDR3s include the opening cysteine and the closing phenylalanine or tryptophan. Clone size is not always given. Where it is, it says once, few, many or a class for expanded clones.

clone_size,v_call,cdr3_aa
-,TRBV30,CAWSVVRTPTGELFF
many,TRBV29-1,CSVNLGLAGGAGQFF
-,TRBV12-3/TRBV12-4,CASSSLFDEEDTQYF
few,TRBV18,CASSPIGTEETQYF
-,TRBV11-3,CASSPQGRGQVTGELFF
many,TRBV3-1,CASSHRQGARTEAFF
-,TRBV10-3,CAISAPGSYTF
few,TRBV12-3/TRBV12-4,CANKFGISGNTIYF
-,TRBV15,CATSREAVDSSYEQYF
few,TRBV10-3,CASASGVGNEQFF